A single sample gave rise to the 25 T cell receptor beta chains below, sequenced in a study of blood T cells in healthy people across ages. Through a sample-barcoded 5' primer and a J-beta primer mix, a second PCR was run for roughly 6 to 11 cycles. TCRdb independently ran MiXCR on the 5' RACE reads; one entry per CDR3 protein. The profile shows approximately 800,000 distinct CDR3 sequences, about 42% of them singletons. Sequenced sample: blood. Receptor source: a man aged 80 or over in good health.

This clonotype was counted many times. This chain connects TRBV20-1 to TRBJ1-4; TRBD1 might be the D (5 bases). Germline-derived CDR1 and CDR2 are DFQATT and SNEGSKA (reference sequence). Trimming removed 6 bases at V and 0 bases at J, with 14 bases between. The length of the CDR3 is 15 residues. Here the CDR3 DNA reads TGCAGTGCGCCGAGCGACAGCCCAACTAATGAAAAACTGTTTTTT. Translating gives CSAPSDSPTNEKLFF.

The J gene is TRBJ2-5, the V gene TRBV30; maybe TRBD1 (5 bases). Trimming took off 3 bases at V and 5 bases at J, with 13 bases between the two ends. The CDR3 sequence is 13 residues long. Looked up from germline, CDR1 is GTSNPN and CDR2 is SVGIG (reference sequence). This chain's CDR3 is CAWRARAKETQYF. CDR3 bases: TGTGCCTGGAGGGCCAGGGCGAAGGAGACCCAGTACTTC.

In its sample, this clonotype was seen many times. This rearrangement joins TRBV4-2 to TRBJ2-3, with 12 bases matching TRBD2. This CDR3 comprises 19 residues. The ends lost 1 base at V and 3 bases at J; junction bases unmatched: 11. Per the germline V gene, CDR1 is LGHNA and CDR2 is YNFKEQ. CDR3 in DNA: TGTGCCAGCAGCCAAGGGACTAGCGGGAACACTGGGATGACAGATACGCAGTATTTT. As protein: CASSQGTSGNTGMTDTQYF.

This clonotype was observed a few times. The rearrangement uses TRBV3-1 and TRBJ2-1, with TRBD2 matching over 10 bases. Germline V CDR1 and CDR2: LGHDT, YNNKEL (reference sequence). The CDR3 extends over 17 amino acids. Losses at the gene ends were 2 bases for V and 5 bases for J; bases not matched to a gene: 9. CDR3 loop: CASSQINSGRVNNEQFF. The CDR3 region has the DNA TGTGCCAGCAGCCAAATAAACAGCGGGAGGGTCAACAATGAGCAGTTCTTC.

V gene TRBV7-3 combines with J gene TRBJ2-5; no firm D call. From germline, CDR1 is SGHTA and CDR2 FQGTGA. The CDR3 has 13 amino acids. The V and J ends lost 3 bases and 4 bases respectively, with 9 bases between them. CDR3 residues: CASSLRMGETQYF. CDR3 nucleotide sequence: TGTGCCAGCAGCTTGAGAATGGGAGAGACCCAGTACTTC.

This chain uses TRBV5-1 with TRBJ1-2; D is unclear. The CDR3 has 14 residues. Trimming pared 4 bases from V and 2 bases from J, leaving 12 bases between. Germline V lookup: CDR1 SGHRS, CDR2 YFSETQ. The CDR3: CASSTAPGNYGYTF. The CDR3, as DNA: TGCGCCAGCAGCACCGCACCTGGAAACTATGGCTACACCTTC.

There are a few counts of this clonotype. The rearrangement joins TRBV20-1 to TRBJ2-7; D unclear. Looked up from germline, CDR1 is DFQATT and CDR2 is SNEGSKA (reference sequence). V shed 2 bases and J shed 1 base, with 6 bases lying between them. The CDR3 length is 12 residues. The CDR3 sequence is CSARKGSYEQYF. The CDR3 nucleotides read TGCAGTGCTAGAAAGGGTTCCTACGAGCAGTACTTC.

This clonotype has just one count. The rearrangement links TRBV6-1 to TRBJ2-3; D remains ambiguous. This CDR3 contains 13 residues. V shed 8 bases and J shed 3 bases, with 12 bases lying between them. Germline V gene sequence: CDR1 MNHNS, CDR2 SASEGT. This CDR3 reads CASSGPATDTQYF. CDR3 coding DNA: TGTGCCAGCTCAGGCCCCGCGACAGATACGCAGTATTTT.

The rearrangement joins TRBV12-3 or TRBV12-4 to TRBJ2-3; D remains unclear. The CDR3 spans 13 residues. V was pared by 1 base and J by 10 bases, with 12 bases between. CDR3 region: CASSLDRAAAQYF. As DNA, the CDR3 is TGTGCCAGCAGTTTAGACCGGGCTGCGGCGCAGTATTTT.

The gene calls are TRBV7-3 and TRBJ1-2; TRBD1 matches at 9 bases. J lost 8 bases, V lost 5 bases, and 15 bases had no gene match. This CDR3 has 16 residues. Looked up from germline, CDR1 is SGHTA and CDR2 is FQGTGA. This CDR3 is CASSVLPGQGPSGYTF. The CDR3 DNA sequence: TGTGCCAGCAGCGTGCTACCGGGACAGGGCCCTTCGGGCTACACCTTC.

Details on this clonotype: This clone may be a read error of a much larger clone one base away. The rearrangement uses TRBV20-1 and TRBJ2-5; 7 positions agree with TRBD1. The CDR3 sequence is 13 residues long. Germline CDR1 reads DFQATT; CDR2 reads SNEGSKA (reference sequence). The CDR3 loop is CSANRDSQETRYF. The CDR3 DNA is TGCAGTGCGAACCGGGACAGCCAAGAGACCCGGTACTTC.

This clonotype has ten or more counts. The chain combines TRBV14 with TRBJ1-6, with a possible D match to TRBD1 (5 bases). In germline, CDR1 is SGHDN, CDR2 FVKESK. This CDR3 is 16 amino acids long. Trimming took 4 bases from V and 6 from J, leaving 16 bases between them. The CDR3: CASSPFAPGGNSPLHF. The CDR3 bases are TGTGCCAGCAGCCCCTTCGCCCCCGGGGGTAATTCACCCCTCCACTTT.

In this sample, this clonotype turned up a few times. The V gene is TRBV20-1, the J gene TRBJ2-1; tentatively, D is TRBD2 (5 bases). Germline assignment: CDR1 DFQATT and CDR2 SNEGSKA (reference sequence). Trimming took 6 bases from V and 8 from J, leaving 14 bases between them. This CDR3 is built from 12 residues. CDR3: CSARKGSDEQFF. The DNA of the CDR3 is TGCAGTGCCAGGAAGGGTAGCGATGAGCAGTTCTTC.

V is TRBV19 and J is TRBJ2-3, with D tentatively TRBD2 (7 bases). CDR3 length: 17 residues. The germline V gene encodes CDR1 LNHDA and CDR2 SQIVND (reference sequence). Between the trimmed V and J ends, which lost 3 bases and 4 bases, there was a span of 20 bases. Here the CDR3 reads CASSMAPPGGSADTQYF. The CDR3 bases are TGTGCCAGTAGTATGGCCCCCCCGGGGGGCTCGGCAGATACGCAGTATTTT.

A remark on this clonotype: Possible read error: a much larger clone is one base away. The chain uses TRBV28 and TRBJ2-5, with TRBD2 matching 7 bases. Germline lookup yields CDR1 MDHEN and CDR2 SYDVKM. This CDR3 is 17 amino acids long. CDR3 protein: CAGSLWAGEGALETQYF. The CDR3, as DNA: TGTGCCGGCAGTTTATGGGCGGGGGAGGGTGCTCTGGAGACCCAGTACTTC.

V gene TRBV12-3 or TRBV12-4 combines with J gene TRBJ2-5; 12 bases fit TRBD2. After removal of 6 bases from V and 12 bases from J, the junction contained 5 bases not matched to a gene. CDR3 length: 12 amino acids. Written as DNA, the CDR3 is TGTGCCAGCAGACTAACTAGCGGGAGGAAGTACTTC. It encodes CASRLTSGRKYF.

The rearrangement uses TRBV10-3 and TRBJ2-3; TRBD2 agrees at 11 bases. Trimming cost V 6 bases and J 6 bases; bases outside gene matches: 14. The CDR3 extends over 17 amino acids. Germline lookup yields CDR1 ENHRY and CDR2 SYGVKD. Here the CDR3 DNA reads TGTGCCATCAGGTCGGGGACTAGCGGACCCACCTCTGATACGCAGTATTTT. Amino acids: CAIRSGTSGPTSDTQYF.

V gene TRBV29-1 combines with J gene TRBJ1-2, with 7 bases lining up with TRBD1. The V gene end was trimmed by 5 bases and the J gene end by 0 bases; junction bases not matched to a gene: 3. The CDR3 contains 13 residues. Germline values: CDR1 SQVTM, CDR2 ANQGSEA. CDR3 region: CSVRDSANYGYTF. The CDR3 DNA reads TGCAGCGTTCGGGACAGCGCTAACTATGGCTACACCTTC.

In its sample, this clonotype was seen once. V is TRBV4-2 and J is TRBJ2-3; tentative D call: TRBD2 (5 bases). The CDR3 is made up of 15 amino acids. V was trimmed by 1 base and J by 10 bases, leaving 18 bases between them. Germline V lookup: CDR1 LGHNA, CDR2 YNFKEQ. For the CDR3, the DNA is TGTGCCAGCAGCCAAGCGGGAACTAGTCCAGTTGCGCAGTATTTT. Protein: CASSQAGTSPVAQYF.

In this sample, this clonotype turned up many times. V and J are TRBV20-1 and TRBJ1-2; weak D call: TRBD1 (5 bases). V dropped 2 bases and J dropped 3 bases, with 10 bases sitting between them. The germline V gene has CDR1 DFQATT and CDR2 SNEGSKA (reference sequence). The CDR3 length is 13 residues. The CDR3 protein is CSARRGSDYGYTF. The CDR3 DNA follows: TGCAGTGCTAGAAGGGGATCCGACTATGGCTACACCTTC.

The J gene is TRBJ2-1, the V gene TRBV27, with 7 bases fitting TRBD2. CDR3 length: 14 residues. CDR1 MNHEY and CDR2 SMNVEV come from the germline V gene (reference sequence). V was clipped by 7 bases and J by 4 bases; unmatched bases: 7. For the CDR3, the DNA is TGTGCCAGCACCAGCGGGGACTTATACAATGAGCAGTTCTTC. Protein product: CASTSGDLYNEQFF.

This sequence joins TRBV4-1 and TRBJ2-1; D gene uncertain. CDR1 and CDR2 (germline): MGHRA, YSYEKL. CDR3 length: 16 residues. V lost 0 bases to trimming and J lost 0 bases, with 9 bases between them. The DNA of the CDR3 is TGCGCCAGCAGCCAAGAAGACACGAGCTCCTACAATGAGCAGTTCTTC. This encodes CASSQEDTSSYNEQFF.

The chain combines TRBV25-1 with TRBJ2-7; 7 positions match TRBD1. The J call is in doubt because the DNA end fits TRBJ2-5 better. The CDR3 length is 14 residues. CDR1 and CDR2 from the germline V gene are MGHDK and SYGVNS. The CDR3 sequence: CASSSVQGRETQYF. The CDR3 DNA sequence: TGTGCCAGCTCCTCTGTACAGGGGCGGGAGACCCAGTACTTC.

The chain employs TRBV28 and TRBJ2-2, with 7 nucleotides matching TRBD2. J gave up 5 bases and V 8 bases, and 11 bases lay outside the gene matches. This CDR3 region has 15 residues. The germline CDR1 and CDR2 sequences are MDHEN and SYDVKM. Here the CDR3 reads CASGSVRERTGELFF. CDR3 in DNA: TGTGCCAGCGGTTCTGTGCGGGAGAGAACCGGGGAGCTGTTTTTT.

In this sample, this clonotype turned up a few times. The chain combines TRBV6-6 with TRBJ2-3; tentative D call: TRBD1 (5 bases). Trimming cost V 5 bases and J 7 bases, with 10 bases left between them. This CDR3 spans 12 amino acids. Germline assignment: CDR1 MNHNY and CDR2 SVGAGI (reference sequence). CDR3 in DNA: TGTGCCAGCAGTCTCCAGGGTAATACGCAGTATTTT. Translation: CASSLQGNTQYF.